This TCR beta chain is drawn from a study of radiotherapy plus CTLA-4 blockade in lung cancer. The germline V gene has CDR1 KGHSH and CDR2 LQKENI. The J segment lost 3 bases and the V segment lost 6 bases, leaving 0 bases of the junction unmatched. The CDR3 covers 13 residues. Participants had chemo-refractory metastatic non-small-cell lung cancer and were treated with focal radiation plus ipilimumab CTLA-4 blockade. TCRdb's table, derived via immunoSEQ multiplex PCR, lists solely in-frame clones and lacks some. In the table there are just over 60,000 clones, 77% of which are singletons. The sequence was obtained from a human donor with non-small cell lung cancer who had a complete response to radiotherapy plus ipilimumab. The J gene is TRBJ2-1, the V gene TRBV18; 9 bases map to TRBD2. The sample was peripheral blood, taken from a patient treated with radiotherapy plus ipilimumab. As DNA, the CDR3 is TGTGCCAGCTCGACTAGCGGCTACAATGAGCAGTTCTTC. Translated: CASSTSGYNEQFF. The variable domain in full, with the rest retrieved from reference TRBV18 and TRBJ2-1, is NAGVMQNPRHLVRRRGQEARLRCSPMKGHSHVYWYRQLPEEGLKFMVYLQKENIIDESGMPKERFSAEFPKEGPSILRIQQVVRGDSAAYFCASSTSGYNEQFFGPGTRLTVL.